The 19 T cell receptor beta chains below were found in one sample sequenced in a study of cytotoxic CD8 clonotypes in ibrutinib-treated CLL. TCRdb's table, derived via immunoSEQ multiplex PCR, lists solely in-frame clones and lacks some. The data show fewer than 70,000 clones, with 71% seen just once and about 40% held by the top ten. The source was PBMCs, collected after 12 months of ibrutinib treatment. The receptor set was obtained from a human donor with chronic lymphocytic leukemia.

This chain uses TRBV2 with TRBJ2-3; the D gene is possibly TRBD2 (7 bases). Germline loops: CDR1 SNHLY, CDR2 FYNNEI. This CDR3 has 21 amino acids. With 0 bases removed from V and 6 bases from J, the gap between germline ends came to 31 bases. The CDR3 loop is CASSEAQGTTYRPNHSDTQYF. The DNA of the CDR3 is TGTGCCAGCAGTGAAGCGCAGGGGACTACCTATAGGCCGAACCATTCTGATACGCAGTATTTT.

The CDR3 region is CASSARQDRPYGYTF. CDR3 coding DNA: TGTGCCAGCAGCGCCCGACAAGACCGACCCTATGGCTACACCTTC. The rearrangement links TRBV9 to TRBJ1-2; D call uncertain. This CDR3 is 15 amino acids long. V was shortened by 3 bases and J by 4 bases, with 16 bases between the two germline ends. Germline V gives CDR1 SGDLS, CDR2 YYNGEE.

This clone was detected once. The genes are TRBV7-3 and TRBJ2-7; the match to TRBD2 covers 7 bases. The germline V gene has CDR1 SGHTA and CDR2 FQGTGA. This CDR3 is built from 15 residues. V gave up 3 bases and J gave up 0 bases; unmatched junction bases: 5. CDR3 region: CASSLLGGTSYEQYF. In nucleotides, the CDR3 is TGTGCCAGCAGCTTGTTGGGAGGGACCTCCTACGAGCAGTACTTC.

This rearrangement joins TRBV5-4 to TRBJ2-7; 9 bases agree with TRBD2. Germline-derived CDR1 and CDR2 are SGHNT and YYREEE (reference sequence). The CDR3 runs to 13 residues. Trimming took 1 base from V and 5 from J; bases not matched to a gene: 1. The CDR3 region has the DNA TGTGCCAGCAGCTTGCTAGCGGGAAACGAGCAGTACTTC. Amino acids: CASSLLAGNEQYF.

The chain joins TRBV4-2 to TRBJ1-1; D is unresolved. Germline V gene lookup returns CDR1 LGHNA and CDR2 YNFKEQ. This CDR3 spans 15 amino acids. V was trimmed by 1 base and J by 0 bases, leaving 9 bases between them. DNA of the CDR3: TGTGCCAGCAGCCAAGGGGCGGGCCTGAACACTGAAGCTTTCTTT. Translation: CASSQGAGLNTEAFF.

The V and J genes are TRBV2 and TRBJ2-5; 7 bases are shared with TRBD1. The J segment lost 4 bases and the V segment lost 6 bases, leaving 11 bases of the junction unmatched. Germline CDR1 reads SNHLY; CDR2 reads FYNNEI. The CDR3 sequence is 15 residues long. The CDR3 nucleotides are TGTGCCAGCAGCGTTGACAGGGCTTATTTAGAGACCCAGTACTTC. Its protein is CASSVDRAYLETQYF.

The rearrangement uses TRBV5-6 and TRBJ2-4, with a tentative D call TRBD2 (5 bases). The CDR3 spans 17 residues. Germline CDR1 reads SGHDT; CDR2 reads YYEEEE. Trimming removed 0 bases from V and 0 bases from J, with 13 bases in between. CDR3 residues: CASSLERERIAKNIQYF. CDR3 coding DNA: TGTGCCAGCAGCTTGGAACGGGAACGGATAGCCAAAAACATTCAGTACTTC.

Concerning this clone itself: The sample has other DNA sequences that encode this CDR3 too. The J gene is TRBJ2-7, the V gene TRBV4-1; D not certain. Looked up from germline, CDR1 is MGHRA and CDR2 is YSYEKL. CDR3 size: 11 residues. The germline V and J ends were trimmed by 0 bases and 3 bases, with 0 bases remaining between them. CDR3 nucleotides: TGCGCCAGCAGCCAAGACTACGAGCAGTACTTC. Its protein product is CASSQDYEQYF.

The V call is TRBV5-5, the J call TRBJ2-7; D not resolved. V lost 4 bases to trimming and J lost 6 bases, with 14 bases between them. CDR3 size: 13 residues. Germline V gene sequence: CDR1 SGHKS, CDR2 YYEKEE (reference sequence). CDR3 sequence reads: CASSQALQAEQYF. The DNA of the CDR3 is TGTGCCAGCAGCCAAGCTCTTCAAGCCGAGCAGTACTTC.

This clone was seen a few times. CDR3 protein: CASSLSGTSADTQYF. The CDR3, as DNA: TGTGCCAGCAGCTTATCAGGGACTAGCGCAGATACGCAGTATTTT. This rearrangement joins TRBV11-2 to TRBJ2-3; TRBD2 agrees at 10 bases. CDR1 and CDR2 (germline): SGHAT, FQNNGV. The V segment lost 2 bases and the J segment 4 bases; nucleotides outside the gene matches: 3. This CDR3 spans 15 amino acids.

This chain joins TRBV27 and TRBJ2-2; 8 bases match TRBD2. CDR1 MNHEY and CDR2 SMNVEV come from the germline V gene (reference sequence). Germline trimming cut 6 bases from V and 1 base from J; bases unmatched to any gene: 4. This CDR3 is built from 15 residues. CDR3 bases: TGTGCCAGCAGCCAGACTAGCGTGAACACCGGGGAGCTGTTTTTT. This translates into CASSQTSVNTGELFF.

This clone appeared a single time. CDR3 coding DNA: TGCGCCAGCAGCTTGGGACTCCAGGCTGGCTACACCTTC. Protein: CASSLGLQAGYTF. The chain combines TRBV5-1 with TRBJ1-2; D unclear. The CDR3 runs 13 residues. V was shortened by 0 bases and J by 7 bases, with 10 bases between the two germline ends. Germline V gene lookup returns CDR1 SGHRS and CDR2 YFSETQ.

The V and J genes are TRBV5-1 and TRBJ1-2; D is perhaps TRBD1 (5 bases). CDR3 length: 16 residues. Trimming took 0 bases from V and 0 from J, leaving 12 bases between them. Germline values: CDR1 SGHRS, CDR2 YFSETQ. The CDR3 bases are TGCGCCAGCAGCTTGGTAGGGACCCAGGCTAACTATGGCTACACCTTC. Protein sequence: CASSLVGTQANYGYTF. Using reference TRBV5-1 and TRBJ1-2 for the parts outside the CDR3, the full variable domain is KAGVTQTPRYLIKTRGQQVTLSCSPISGHRSVSWYQQTPGQGLQFLFEYFSETQRNKGNFPGRFSGRQFSNSRSEMNVSTLELGDSALYLCASSLVGTQANYGYTFGSGTRLTVV.

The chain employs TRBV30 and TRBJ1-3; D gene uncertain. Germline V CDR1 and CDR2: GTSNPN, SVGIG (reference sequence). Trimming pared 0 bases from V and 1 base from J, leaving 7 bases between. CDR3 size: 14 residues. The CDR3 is CAWSVVGSGNTIYF. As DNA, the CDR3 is TGTGCCTGGAGTGTAGTAGGGTCTGGAAACACCATATATTTT.

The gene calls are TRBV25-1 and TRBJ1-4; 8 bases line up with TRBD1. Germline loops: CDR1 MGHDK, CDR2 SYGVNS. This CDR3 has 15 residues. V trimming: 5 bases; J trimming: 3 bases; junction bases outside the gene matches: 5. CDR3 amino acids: CASSLQGGANEKLFF. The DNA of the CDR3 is TGTGCCAGCAGTCTACAGGGGGGGGCTAATGAAAAACTGTTTTTT.

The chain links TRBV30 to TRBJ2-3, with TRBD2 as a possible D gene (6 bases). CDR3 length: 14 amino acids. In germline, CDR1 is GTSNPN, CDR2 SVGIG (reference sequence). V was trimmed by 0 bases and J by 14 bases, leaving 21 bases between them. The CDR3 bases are TGTGCCTGGAGTGTACCCCTAGCGTCTCCTCGTTGGTATTTT. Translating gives CAWSVPLASPRWYF.

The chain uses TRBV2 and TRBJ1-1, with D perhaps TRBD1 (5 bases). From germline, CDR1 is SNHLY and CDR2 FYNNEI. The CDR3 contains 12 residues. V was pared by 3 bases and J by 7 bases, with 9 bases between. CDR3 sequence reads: CASSEWGDEAFF. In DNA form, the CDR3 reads TGTGCCAGCAGTGAGTGGGGGGATGAAGCTTTCTTT.

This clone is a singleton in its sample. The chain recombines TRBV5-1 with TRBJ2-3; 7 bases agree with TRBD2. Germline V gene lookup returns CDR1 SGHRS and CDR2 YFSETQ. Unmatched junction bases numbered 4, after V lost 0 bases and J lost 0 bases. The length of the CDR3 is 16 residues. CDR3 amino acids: CASSLAEAGSTDTQYF. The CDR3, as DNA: TGCGCCAGCAGCTTGGCCGAAGCGGGAAGCACAGATACGCAGTATTTT.

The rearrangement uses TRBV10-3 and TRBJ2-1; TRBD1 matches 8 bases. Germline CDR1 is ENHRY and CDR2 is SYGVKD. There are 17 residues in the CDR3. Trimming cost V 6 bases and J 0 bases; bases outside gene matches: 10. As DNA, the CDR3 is TGTGCCATCAGCGTCGACAGGGGTCGGAGCTCCTACAATGAGCAGTTCTTC. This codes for CAISVDRGRSSYNEQFF.